These 5 T cell receptor beta chains originate from one sample sequenced in a study of tumor and adjacent non-tumor tissue in lung cancer. TCRbeta libraries were built with three rounds of nested PCR, modified from ARM-PCR. TCRdb passed the multiplex PCR reads through MiXCR, listing each CDR3 protein once. The sample has over 40,000 distinct CDR3 sequences, 74% seen once. The template was RNA from unsorted bulk tissue. This non-tumor lung sample came from over 3 cm beyond the tumor edge. The specimen sequenced was distant non-tumor lung tissue. The receptors were gathered from a woman aged 55-75 years with non-small cell lung cancer.

This clonotype was observed a handful of times. This chain connects TRBV6-4 to TRBJ2-3, with 7 bases fitting TRBD2. This CDR3 has 16 residues. V trimming: 2 bases; J trimming: 5 bases; junction bases outside the gene matches: 10. Germline V gene data show CDR1 as MRHNA and CDR2 as SNTAGT. Written as DNA, the CDR3 is TGTGCCAGCAGTGACAAGGCGGGAGCGGTGAGAGATACGCAGTATTTT. It codes for CASSDKAGAVRDTQYF.

As to this clonotype: The conserved phenylalanine or tryptophan normally closing the CDR3 is absent here, so this likely arose from a read error. The genes are TRBV11-3 and TRBJ2-7; tentative D call: TRBD2 (5 bases). Trimming took off 1 base at V and 4 bases at J, with 14 bases between the two ends. The length of the CDR3 is 15 residues. Per the germline V gene, CDR1 is SGHNT and CDR2 is YENEEA. The CDR3 DNA reads TGTGCCAGCAGCTTAGTAACGGCTAGCTCTTACGAGCAGTACTTA. Translating it yields CASSLVTASSYEQYL.

In regard to this clonotype: One end of the junction is discordant with germline, which a read error may explain. The chain has TRBV4-3 and TRBJ2-2; D is possibly TRBD1 or TRBD2 (5 bases each). The CDR3 is made up of 16 amino acids. Germline CDR1 reads LGHNA; CDR2 reads YSLEER. The CDR3, as DNA: TGCGCCAGCAGCCAAGATTGGAACGAAATCACCAGGGAGTTGTTTTTT. This sequence encodes CASSQDWNEITRELFF.

As regards this clonotype: One junction end does not reproduce the germline sequence, and a read error may be involved. This chain connects TRBV11-2 to TRBJ2-1, with TRBD1 matching 7 bases. This CDR3 is built from 15 residues. From germline, CDR1 is SGHAT and CDR2 FQNNGV. CDR3: CASSSRDSSYNKRFF. CDR3 in DNA: TGTGCCAGTAGCTCCCGGGACAGCTCCTACAATAAGCGGTTCTTC. Combining the CDR3 with reference TRBV11-2 and TRBJ2-1 gives the whole variable domain EAGVAQSPRYKIIEKRQSVAFWCNPISGHATLYWYQQILGQGPKLLIQFQNNGVVDDSQLPKDRFSAERLKGVDSTLKIQPAKLEDSAVYLCASSSRDSSYNKRFFGPGTRLTVL.

This clonotype occurred many times. V gene TRBV20-1 combines with J gene TRBJ2-1, with TRBD2 identical over 10 bases. After removal of 6 bases from V and 5 bases from J, the junction contained 7 bases not matched to a gene. This CDR3 has 14 amino acids. CDR1 and CDR2 from the germline V gene are DFQATT and SNEGSKA (reference sequence). The CDR3 is CSAVAGGGNNEQFF. Here the CDR3 DNA reads TGCAGTGCCGTAGCGGGGGGCGGTAACAATGAGCAGTTCTTC.